This entry is about one T cell receptor beta chain. The antigen is undetermined. V gave up 2 bases and J gave up 0 bases, with 10 bases separating them. This CDR3 is 15 amino acids long. CDR1 and CDR2 (germline): SEHNR, FQNEAQ (reference sequence). The record originates from a study of Tregs in tolerant kidney transplant recipients. Assay: immunoSEQ multiplex PCR; the TCRdb copy retains only in-frame clones and omits some. The repertoire holds about 240,000 clones, with 80% to 85% as singletons. Study results and caveats: This study did not directly address biological reproducibility.

The sequence came from a human donor in good health. This chain uses TRBV7-9 with TRBJ1-1; D call uncertain. The specimen was CD4+ T cells from blood. The CDR3 DNA reads as TGTGCCAGCAGCTTAAGTCCGGTTATGAACACTGAAGCTTTCTTT. Its translation: CASSLSPVMNTEAFF.